This entry describes one T cell receptor (beta chain). No antigen is known for it. The data belong to a study of shared clonotypes between healthy human individuals. The germline CDR1 and CDR2 sequences are SEHNR and FQNEAQ (reference sequence). With 0 bases clipped from V and 5 bases from J, the junction kept 5 bases outside the gene matches. This CDR3 is 15 amino acids long. The protocol was immunoSEQ multiplex PCR, while the TCRdb copy is restricted to in-frame clones and leaves out a portion. This table holds about 1.1 million clones, roughly 80% found once. Study observations and caveats: Owing to a small donor count, the genetic and exposure-history diversity represented was limited.

This chain joins TRBV7-9 and TRBJ2-7; 9 bases map to TRBD1. This clonotype originated in a man between 18 and 29 years old in good health. Some clones in this sample may be carry-over from other donors' samples. Sequenced: memory CD4+ T cells from PBMCs. Subset defined: CD45RA-negative fraction. CDR3 nucleotide sequence: TGTGCCAGCAGCTTAGCGGTGGGACAGGGCGACGAGCAGTACTTC. Protein sequence: CASSLAVGQGDEQYF.